This T cell receptor beta chain was recovered during a study of shared clonotypes between healthy human individuals. Per the original methods: Junction-only sequences without quality scores came from ImmunoSEQ, so filtering differed. Data came from immunoSEQ multiplex PCR; TCRdb stores just in-frame clones and leaves some out. That table is the source of V, J and clone size, and D and trimming were worked out from the DNA. The sample holds 550,000 to 850,000 clones, 74% seen once. Material for sequencing was memory CD4+ T cells sorted from blood. Stated subset: CD45RA-negative fraction. The clonotype was recovered from a woman aged 25 to 45 in good health.

The CDR3 DNA reads TGTGCCAGCAGCTTAGGTGGGGGGTCTAGCTACGAGCAGTACTTC. Translating gives CASSLGGGSSYEQYF. V usage is TRBV7-8 and J usage is TRBJ2-7, with D possibly matching TRBD2 (6 bases). This CDR3 is 15 amino acids long. Germline V lookup: CDR1 SGHVS, CDR2 FQNEAQ. V shed 1 base and J shed 3 bases, with 13 bases lying between them.